The 25 T cell receptor beta chains below all came from one sample that was sequenced in a study of cytomegalovirus exposure and HLA in healthy donors. The study ran its PCR with 60 Vbeta and 13 Jbeta primers. Some clones are missing from TCRdb's copy, which holds only in-frame ones; the method was immunoSEQ multiplex PCR. The table records about 160,000 clones, more than 70% of them present only once. The sequencing sample was made of PBMCs. These receptors all come from a male donor in good health and CMV-seropositive.

The chain couples TRBV29-1 to TRBJ2-3; 7 bases are shared with TRBD2. The CDR3 contains 16 residues. Trimming removed 0 bases from V and 1 base from J; junction bases left unmatched: 7. CDR1 SQVTM and CDR2 ANQGSEA come from the germline V gene. The DNA of the CDR3 is TGCAGCGTTGAAGATCTAGCTAGCGGACGCACAGATACGCAGTATTTT. Translated, it gives CSVEDLASGRTDTQYF.

This chain links TRBV27 with TRBJ1-2; 7 bases are a match to TRBD1. The CDR3 is 16 amino acids. Germline lookup yields CDR1 MNHEY and CDR2 SMNVEV (reference sequence). Trimming took 3 bases from V and 2 from J; bases not matched to a gene: 9. CDR3 coding DNA: TGTGCCAGCAGTTTGGGTCCCGGGACAGCGAACTATGGCTACACCTTC. As protein: CASSLGPGTANYGYTF.

The rearrangement uses TRBV10-1 and TRBJ1-1; 7 bases are shared with TRBD1. Trimming removed 5 bases from V and 4 bases from J; junction bases left unmatched: 10. The V gene's germline CDR1 is WNHNN and CDR2 SYGVQD (reference sequence). This CDR3 has 15 amino acids. CDR3: CASSRHTGVSTEAFF. The DNA of the CDR3 is TGCGCCAGCAGTCGCCACACAGGGGTGAGCACTGAAGCTTTCTTT.

With respect to this clone: At the DNA level, this CDR3 is encoded by other sequences in the same sample as well. This chain connects TRBV15 to TRBJ2-7; 11 nucleotides line up with TRBD2. Losses at the gene ends were 5 bases for V and 4 bases for J; bases not matched to a gene: 7. This CDR3 comprises 15 residues. CDR1 and CDR2 from the germline V gene are LNHNV and YYDKDF (reference sequence). The CDR3 is CATSRGTSGTYEQYF. CDR3 coding DNA: TGTGCCACCAGCCGAGGGACTAGCGGCACTTACGAGCAGTACTTC.

CDR3 loop: CASSEWGPNLNTEAFF. As DNA, the CDR3 is TGTGCCAGCAGTGAATGGGGCCCCAACCTTAACACTGAAGCTTTCTTT. The J gene is TRBJ1-1, the V gene TRBV6-1; D may be TRBD1 (5 bases). This CDR3 region has 16 residues. V was cut by 2 bases and J by 2 bases, with 15 bases left in between. Germline V gene lookup returns CDR1 MNHNS and CDR2 SASEGT.

This sequence joins TRBV15 and TRBJ2-2; 10 nucleotides align to TRBD2. Germline V CDR1 and CDR2: LNHNV, YYDKDF (reference sequence). The length of the CDR3 is 16 residues. The junction had 7 bases not matched to a gene; V was cut back by 3 bases and J by 6 bases. CDR3 nucleotides: TGTGCCACCAGCAGGGCACCTAGCGGGAGAGCCGGGGAGCTGTTTTTT. It is translated as CATSRAPSGRAGELFF.

This chain uses TRBV9 with TRBJ1-1; D possibly corresponds to TRBD1 (6 bases). Germline V gene data show CDR1 as SGDLS and CDR2 as YYNGEE. Trimming removed 0 bases at V and 5 bases at J, with 11 bases between. This CDR3 region has 14 residues. The CDR3 is CASSVGQAGTEAFF. The CDR3 DNA reads TGTGCCAGCAGCGTAGGACAGGCAGGGACTGAAGCTTTCTTT.

The chain combines TRBV19 with TRBJ2-3, with 8 bases identical to TRBD2. CDR1 and CDR2 from the germline V gene are LNHDA and SQIVND (reference sequence). The CDR3 extends over 17 amino acids. Trimming cost V 5 bases and J 1 base; bases outside gene matches: 11. The CDR3 DNA is TGTGCCAGTAGTTCAACGGGTCGGCGGGGGGGCACAGATACGCAGTATTTT. Its protein is CASSSTGRRGGTDTQYF.

The gene calls are TRBV2 and TRBJ2-1; 12 bases map to TRBD2. J gave up 8 bases and V 7 bases, and 6 bases lay outside the gene matches. CDR1 is SNHLY and CDR2 is FYNNEI in the germline V gene. The CDR3 totals 14 residues. CDR3 DNA: TGTGCCAGCACCCGCCTAGCGGGAGGGGATGAGCAGTTCTTC. It yields the protein CASTRLAGGDEQFF.

The chain uses TRBV5-1 and TRBJ1-2, with D maybe TRBD1 (5 bases). With 3 bases removed from V and 4 bases from J, the gap between germline ends came to 13 bases. Germline CDR1 SGHRS, CDR2 YFSETQ. The CDR3 extends over 14 amino acids. CDR3 DNA sequence: TGCGCCAGCAGCTACCGACAGAGTTTCTATGGCTACACCTTC. This encodes CASSYRQSFYGYTF.

The chain employs TRBV19 and TRBJ2-2; 11 nucleotides line up with TRBD2. This CDR3 has 14 amino acids. The ends lost 6 bases at V and 5 bases at J; junction bases unmatched: 2. CDR1 is LNHDA and CDR2 is SQIVND in the germline V gene (reference sequence). The CDR3 spells CASRLAGGTGELFF. For the CDR3, the DNA is TGTGCCAGTAGGCTAGCGGGAGGAACCGGGGAGCTGTTTTTT.

The chain has TRBV5-4 and TRBJ2-7; the D gene is possibly TRBD1 (5 bases). V shed 4 bases and J shed 6 bases, with 11 bases lying between them. Per germline, CDR1 SGHNT and CDR2 YYREEE (reference sequence). CDR3 length equals 12 residues. This chain's CDR3 is CASSPDQGEQYF. CDR3 nucleotide sequence: TGTGCCAGCAGCCCTGACCAGGGCGAGCAGTACTTC.

The V and J genes are TRBV4-2 and TRBJ2-6; 9 bases map to TRBD2. The CDR3 sequence is 20 residues long. Per germline, CDR1 LGHNA and CDR2 YNFKEQ. V gave up 4 bases and J gave up 4 bases; unmatched junction bases: 17. The CDR3 region is CASSLQTTPGLASGANVLTF. The CDR3 coding sequence is TGTGCCAGCAGCCTCCAGACTACTCCGGGACTAGCCTCCGGGGCCAACGTCCTGACTTTC.

In DNA, the CDR3 is TGCAGCGGTGGACAGGGAACTAACTATGGCTACACCTTC. It translates to CSGGQGTNYGYTF. The chain links TRBV29-1 to TRBJ1-2, with TRBD1 matching 8 bases. V shed 7 bases and J 0 bases; nucleotides not matched to a gene: 4. Looked up from germline, CDR1 is SQVTM and CDR2 is ANQGSEA. The CDR3 extends over 13 amino acids.

This chain uses TRBV4-3 with TRBJ2-1; 10 bases map to TRBD2. The CDR3 covers 16 residues. Trimming at V came to 2 bases and at J to 9 bases, leaving 10 bases not matched to a gene. Per the germline V gene, CDR1 is LGHNA and CDR2 is YSLEER. The CDR3, as DNA: TGCGCCAGCAGCCAACTAGCGGGAGTTGGGATGGGTGAGCAGTTCTTC. This sequence encodes CASSQLAGVGMGEQFF.

This chain joins TRBV20-1 and TRBJ2-7; D gene ambiguous. Per germline, CDR1 DFQATT and CDR2 SNEGSKA (reference sequence). V was trimmed by 7 bases and J by 5 bases, leaving 12 bases between them. The CDR3 consists of 11 residues. CDR3 in DNA: TGCAGTGGGGTCGGGTTGCACGAGCAGTACTTC. Its protein product is CSGVGLHEQYF.

Here the CDR3 DNA reads TGTGCCAGCGCCTGGTCCGGGACAGGGCCCGACGAGCAGTACTTC. This gives the protein CASAWSGTGPDEQYF. V gene TRBV6-1 combines with J gene TRBJ2-7; 9 bases map to TRBD1. With 8 bases clipped from V and 5 bases from J, the junction kept 13 bases outside the gene matches. The CDR3 loop spans 15 amino acids. Per germline, CDR1 MNHNS and CDR2 SASEGT.

This clone has a handful of counts. The chain joins TRBV7-9 to TRBJ2-5, with D possibly being TRBD2 (6 bases). V lost 6 bases, J lost 5 bases, and 13 bases lay in between. The CDR3 extends over 13 amino acids. The germline V gene has CDR1 SEHNR and CDR2 FQNEAQ (reference sequence). The CDR3 region has the DNA TGTGCCAGCAGTGGGGAGGCGGGTGAGACCCAGTACTTC. Translated: CASSGEAGETQYF.

CDR3 loop: CASSWGLVVGTAYEQYF. CDR3 in DNA: TGCGCCAGCAGCTGGGGCTTGGTGGTGGGTACAGCCTACGAGCAGTACTTC. The chain is built from TRBV5-1 and TRBJ2-7; TRBD1 might be the D (5 bases). This CDR3 has 17 residues. The V end lost 3 bases, the J end lost 2 bases, and 21 bases lay between the germline ends. CDR1 and CDR2 (germline): SGHRS, YFSETQ.

The chain is built from TRBV5-1 and TRBJ1-6; TRBD1 is a possible D gene (6 bases). The CDR3 consists of 15 residues. The V end was cut by 4 bases, the J end by 4 bases, with 12 bases between. The germline CDR1 and CDR2 sequences are SGHRS and YFSETQ. CDR3 sequence: CASSMDSGYNSPLHF. The CDR3 DNA follows: TGCGCCAGCAGCATGGACAGCGGTTATAATTCACCCCTCCACTTT.

V usage is TRBV6-1 and J usage is TRBJ1-5, with 8 positions matching TRBD1. V lost 6 bases, J lost 6 bases, and 4 bases stayed unmatched. This CDR3 contains 13 residues. CDR1 is MNHNS and CDR2 is SASEGT in the germline V gene. CDR3 protein: CASSQGAGQPQHF. The CDR3 DNA follows: TGTGCCAGCAGCCAGGGGGCCGGTCAGCCCCAGCATTTT.

This clone was seen a handful of times. This chain joins TRBV18 and TRBJ2-3; TRBD1 matches at 7 bases. Germline CDR1 and CDR2: KGHSH and LQKENI. The CDR3 has 16 amino acids. Germline trimming cut 4 bases from V and 2 bases from J; bases unmatched to any gene: 9. This CDR3 is CASSLTGEPLTDTQYF. The CDR3 DNA is TGTGCCAGCTCACTTACAGGGGAACCCCTCACAGATACGCAGTATTTT. The full variable domain, rest sourced from reference TRBV18 and TRBJ2-3, is NAGVMQNPRHLVRRRGQEARLRCSPMKGHSHVYWYRQLPEEGLKFMVYLQKENIIDESGMPKERFSAEFPKEGPSILRIQQVVRGDSAAYFCASSLTGEPLTDTQYFGPGTRLTVL.

V and J are TRBV7-2 and TRBJ2-7; a possible D gene is TRBD1 (6 bases). Deletions cut 0 bases from V and 5 bases from J, with 11 bases between. The CDR3 runs to 14 residues. Germline V gene sequence: CDR1 SGHTA, CDR2 FQGNSA. This chain's CDR3 is CASSLAGGSHEQYF. The CDR3 DNA reads as TGTGCCAGCAGCTTAGCAGGGGGTTCGCACGAGCAGTACTTC.

The CDR3 reads CASSPPGLLAGEHNEQFF. The CDR3 coding sequence is TGTGCCAGCAGTCCTCCTGGGTTGCTAGCGGGAGAACACAATGAGCAGTTCTTC. This chain uses TRBV27 with TRBJ2-1; TRBD2 matches 10 bases. CDR1 is MNHEY and CDR2 is SMNVEV in the germline V gene (reference sequence). The CDR3 is 18 amino acids. With 5 bases clipped from V and 5 bases from J, the junction kept 15 bases outside the gene matches.

Concerning this clone itself: Other DNA sequences in the same sample also yield this CDR3. This sequence joins TRBV5-1 and TRBJ2-1; tentative D call: TRBD2 (6 bases). From germline, CDR1 is SGHRS and CDR2 YFSETQ. CDR3 length equals 13 residues. Trimming removed 4 bases from V and 5 bases from J, with 10 bases in between. The CDR3 is CASSTGLNNEQFF. DNA for the CDR3: TGCGCCAGCAGCACGGGACTCAACAATGAGCAGTTCTTC.